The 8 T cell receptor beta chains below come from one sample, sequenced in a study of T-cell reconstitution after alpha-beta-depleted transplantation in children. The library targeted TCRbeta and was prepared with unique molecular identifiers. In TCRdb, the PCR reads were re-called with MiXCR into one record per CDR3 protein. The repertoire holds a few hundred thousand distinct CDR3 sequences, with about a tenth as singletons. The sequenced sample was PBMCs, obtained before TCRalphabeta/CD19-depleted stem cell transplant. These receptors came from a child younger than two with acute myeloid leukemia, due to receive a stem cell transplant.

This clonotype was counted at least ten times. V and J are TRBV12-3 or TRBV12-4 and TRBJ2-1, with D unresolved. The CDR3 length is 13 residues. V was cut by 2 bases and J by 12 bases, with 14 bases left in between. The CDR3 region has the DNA TGTGCCAGCAGTTTACCCCCCCTGGGCGCGCAGTTCTTC. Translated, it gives CASSLPPLGAQFF.

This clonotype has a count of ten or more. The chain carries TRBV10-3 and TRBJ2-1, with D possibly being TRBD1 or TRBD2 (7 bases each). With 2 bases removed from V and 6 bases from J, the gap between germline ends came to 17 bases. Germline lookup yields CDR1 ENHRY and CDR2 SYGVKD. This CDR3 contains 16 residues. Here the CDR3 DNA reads TGTGCCATCAGTGAGCAAGCAGGGGGGAGGGGCAATGAGCAGTTCTTC. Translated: CAISEQAGGRGNEQFF.

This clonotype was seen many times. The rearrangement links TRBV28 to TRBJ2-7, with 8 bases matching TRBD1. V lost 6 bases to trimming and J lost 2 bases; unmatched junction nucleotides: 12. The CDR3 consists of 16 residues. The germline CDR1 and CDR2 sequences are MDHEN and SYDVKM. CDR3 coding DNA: TGTGCCAGCAGGACCACCGGGACAGGTGATACCTACGAGCAGTACTTC. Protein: CASRTTGTGDTYEQYF. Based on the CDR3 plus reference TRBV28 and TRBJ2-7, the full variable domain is DVKVTQSSRYLVKRTGEKVFLECVQDMDHENMFWYRQDPGLGLRLIYFSYDVKMKEKGDIPEGYSVSREKKERFSLILESASTNQTSMYLCASRTTGTGDTYEQYFGPGTRLTVT.

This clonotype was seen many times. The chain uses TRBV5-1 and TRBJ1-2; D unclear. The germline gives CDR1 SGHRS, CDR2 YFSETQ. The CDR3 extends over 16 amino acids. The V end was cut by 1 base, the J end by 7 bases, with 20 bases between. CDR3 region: CASSLNPGPGTSGYTF. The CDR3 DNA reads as TGCGCCAGCAGCTTGAATCCAGGCCCAGGAACAAGTGGCTACACCTTC.

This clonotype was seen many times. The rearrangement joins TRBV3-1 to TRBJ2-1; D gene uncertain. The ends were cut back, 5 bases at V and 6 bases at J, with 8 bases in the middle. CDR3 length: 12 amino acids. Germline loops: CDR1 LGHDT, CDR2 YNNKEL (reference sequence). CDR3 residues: CASSFGSNEQFF. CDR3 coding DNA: TGTGCCAGCAGCTTCGGTTCCAATGAGCAGTTCTTC.

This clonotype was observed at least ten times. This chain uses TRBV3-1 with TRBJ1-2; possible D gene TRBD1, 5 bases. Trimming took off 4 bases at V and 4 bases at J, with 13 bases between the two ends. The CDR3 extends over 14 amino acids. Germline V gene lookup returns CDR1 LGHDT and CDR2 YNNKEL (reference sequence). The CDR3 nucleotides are TGTGCCAGCAGCCGCGTGGGACGGTCCTATGGCTACACCTTC. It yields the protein CASSRVGRSYGYTF.

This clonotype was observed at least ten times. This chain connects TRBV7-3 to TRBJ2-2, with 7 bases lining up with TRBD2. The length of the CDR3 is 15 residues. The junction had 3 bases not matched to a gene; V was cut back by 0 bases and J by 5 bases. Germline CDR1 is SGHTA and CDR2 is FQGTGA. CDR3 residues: CASSLTASGTGELFF. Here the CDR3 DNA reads TGTGCCAGCAGCTTAACGGCTAGCGGTACCGGGGAGCTGTTTTTT.

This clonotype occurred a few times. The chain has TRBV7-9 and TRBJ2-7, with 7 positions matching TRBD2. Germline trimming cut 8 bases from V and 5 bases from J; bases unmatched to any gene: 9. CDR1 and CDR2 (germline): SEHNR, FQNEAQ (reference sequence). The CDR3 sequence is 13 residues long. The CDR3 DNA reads TGTGCCAGCTCTTGGCGGGAGTTCGACGAGCAGTACTTC. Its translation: CASSWREFDEQYF.